This T cell receptor beta chain stems from a study of T cell repertoires in cytomegalovirus infection. Study-level results: CMV carriers having the relevant HLA were flagged by cumulative public TCR beta family frequency. HLA-C-restricted CMV-specific TCR beta clonotypes prevailed in the ex vivo response.

Between the trimmed V and J ends, which lost 1 base and 2 bases, there was a span of 15 bases. Germline assignment: CDR1 MNHEY and CDR2 SVGEGT. This CDR3 region has 16 residues. Each CDR3 protein is one row after TCRdb ran MiXCR on the reads. The table includes approximately 500,000 distinct CDR3 sequences, roughly a third detected once. This clonotype has just one count. The antigen is not known. The TCR originated in a human donor in good health (CMV status not recorded). Some clones in this sample may be carry-over from other donors' samples. The chain joins TRBV6-2 or TRBV6-3 to TRBJ2-7; maybe TRBD1 (6 bases). The sample consisted of cultured PBMCs, taken from culture after CMV antigen stimulation. The CDR3: CASSYYVRGLTYEQYF. The CDR3 DNA follows: TGTGCCAGCAGTTACTACGTCAGGGGTCTGACCTACGAGCAGTACTTC.